The source of this T cell receptor (beta chain) is a study of T cells in Graves' hyperthyroidism and ophthalmopathy (dated by TCRdb to about 2019). Regarding the complete study: Peripheral blood was collected at initial diagnosis, before any treatment. To identify TCR V-J signatures that set the groups apart, the researchers used a discovery cohort of 90 to 100 patients, made up of around 42 with Graves' ophthalmopathy and 55 to 65 with stable Graves' hyperthyroidism. Prospective prediction of ophthalmopathy was tested in an independent validation cohort of fewer than 20 hyperthyroidism patients and 15 to 17 patients who later progressed to ophthalmopathy. The 100 discovery patients were divided at random into training and test sets in a 7:3 ratio. In addition, the study compared T-cell repertoires in thyroid tissue and in blood from about 6 Graves' hyperthyroidism patients. After sampling, hyperthyroidism patients received methimazole starting at 30 mg daily, and ophthalmopathy patients received high-dose intravenous methylprednisolone. The paper describes TCR Vbeta CDR3 sequencing of 140 or so peripheral blood samples, made up of fewer than 50 ophthalmopathy patients, around 78 hyperthyroidism patients and 17 progressor patients. On the study overall, not on this receptor specifically: During validation, the model predicted progression to ophthalmopathy a median of approximately 7 months ahead of onset, with almost 71% sensitivity and 72% to 85% specificity. Sample size was not statistically predetermined, and investigators were not blinded to group allocation. Most expanded thyroid clonotypes (frequency above 0.001) were also detected in blood, a finding suggesting that blood repertoires may reflect thyroid immune responses. In cross-validation, a model built on a 13 V-J signature told ophthalmopathy apart from stable hyperthyroidism with 87.88% sensitivity and around 83% specificity, and in testing the same model reached 80%/75%.

The CDR3 has 14 amino acids, counting the end cysteine and phenylalanine. Only the CDR3 DNA is retained, 42 bases long and in frame from the first base. The germline V gene sets CDR1 to KGHDR and CDR2 to SFDVKD. Relative to germline, V is 7 bases shorter and J is 6 bases shorter, with 14 bases between their ends. The TCR beta CDR3 regions were amplified from RNA transcripts. A first-round RT-PCR of the TCR CDR3 used the HTBI primer set with the Qiagen OneStep RT-PCR kit. Libraries were constructed in a second round of multiplex PCR, after which size selection and purification were carried out. Sequencing of the libraries was done on an Illumina HiSeq2000 using paired-end 100 bp reads. Per the source publication's procedure: Raw data were processed with SOAPnuke, discarding reads with adapters, uncalled bases, mean Phred below 15, or no exact constant-primer or identifier match. COPE v1.2.5 was used to merge high-quality paired reads, and clonotypes were defined as unique nucleotide sequences. MiTCR v1.1 was used to align the clonotypes against IMGT TRBV, TRBD and TRBJ reference segments. Analysis was restricted to V-J combinations with a frequency above 0.0001, which covered roughly 99% of repertoires. The TCS score was defined as F50 (clonal expansion) divided by E x V (chaos), with BLOSUM62-based TCRdist calculated between CDR3 peptides within each V-J. Welch's t-statistics and random forest reduced several hundred V-J features to roughly 13, which were used in a naive Bayes classifier (R e1071). The Morisita-Horn index was used to measure how similar the thyroid and blood repertoires were. TCRdb reworked the public reads: Q25 trimming with fastp, MiXCR clone assembly, productive beta chains retained. All rows with the same CDR3 protein become a single entry with the most common DNA and genes. TCRdb, not the authors, supplied the V and J calls. For this sample the table gives approximately 600,000 distinct CDR3 sequences, of which about 15% were detected only once. The biggest ten clones account for over 3.5% of the sample.

Ophthalmopathy patients had moderately to severely active disease, Clinical Activity Score of at least 3, NOSPECS grade of at least 4, and duration under 3 months. Patients with uncontrolled infections, other autoimmune diseases, pregnancy or lactation were excluded. Clinical symptoms, serum thyroxine and TRAb, thyroid ultrasound, and orbital computed tomography formed the basis for the diagnoses. PBMCs were separated from roughly 10 ml of fresh peripheral blood using Ficoll-Paque density gradient centrifugation. Total RNA was extracted using Trizol reagent, and RNA quality was assessed on an Agilent 2100 Bioanalyzer. As regards this clonotype: Its target antigen remains unknown. No per-base quality is available; no much larger clone lies one base away.

The specimen was blood. The sequence is built from TRBV24-1 and TRBJ2-2; perhaps TRBD1 is the D gene, with 5 bases matching. The clonotype was recovered from a woman between 40 and 55 years old with Graves' ophthalmopathy. The CDR3 region has the sequence CATSVDSLPGELFF. The nucleotides read TGTGCCACCAGCGTCGACAGCCTCCCCGGGGAGCTGTTTTTT.